This TCR beta chain was recovered during a study of CD8 T cells in Susac syndrome. This clonotype is a singleton in its sample. Controls were drawn from healthy donors and were matched for age and sex. cDNA came from roughly 0.5 to 1 ug RNA primed by random hexamers. The CDR3 of TCR beta was amplified by immunoSEQ multiplex PCR across 54 Vbeta and 13 Jbeta. In TCRdb, the immunoSEQ multiplex PCR reads were re-called with MiXCR into one record per CDR3 protein. This sample carries under 200,000 distinct CDR3 sequences, approximately 93% of them seen once, and the ten largest clones take around 0.1%. CDR1 MDHEN and CDR2 SYDVKM come from the germline V gene. The V end lost 2 bases, the J end lost 3 bases, and 8 bases lay between the germline ends. The CDR3 loop spans 13 amino acids.

Sequenced sample: CD4+ T cells from PBMCs. This sequence joins TRBV28 and TRBJ2-7; possible D gene TRBD1, 5 bases. This receptor was obtained from a human donor in good health. The CDR3 DNA sequence: TGTGCCAGCAGTTTAGGACAAGACTACGAGCAGTACTTC. Translation gives CASSLGQDYEQYF.